These 21 T cell receptor beta chains came from one sample sequenced in a study of T-cell memory formation after mild COVID-19. TCRdb re-analysed the 5' RACE reads in MiXCR, keeping a single row per CDR3 protein. The data show some 320,000 distinct CDR3 sequences, roughly an eighth seen once. Sequencing used PBMCs or a T cell subset sorted from them (not recorded which). These receptors were collected from a man aged 18 to 29 who had mild COVID-19 (a few samples of this study predate the infection). Cell type and time point are not known.

V and J are TRBV3-1 and TRBJ1-4; D is perhaps TRBD1 (5 bases). This CDR3 region has 14 residues. Per the germline V gene, CDR1 is LGHDT and CDR2 is YNNKEL (reference sequence). Trimming removed 6 bases from V and 4 bases from J, with 12 bases in between. Here the CDR3 DNA reads TGTGCCAGCAGTAGCGACAGTCTTAATGAAAAACTGTTTTTT. This sequence encodes CASSSDSLNEKLFF. The entire variable domain, with the rest obtained from reference TRBV3-1 and TRBJ1-4, is as follows: DTAVSQTPKYLVTQMGNDKSIKCEQNLGHDTMYWYKQDSKKFLKIMFSYNNKELIINETVPNRFSPKSPDKAHLNLHINSLELGDSAVYFCASSSDSLNEKLFFGSGTQLSVL.

The rearrangement uses TRBV15 and TRBJ1-6; 8 nucleotides match TRBD1. Germline trimming cut 4 bases from V and 5 bases from J; bases unmatched to any gene: 13. Germline-derived CDR1 and CDR2 are LNHNV and YYDKDF (reference sequence). The CDR3 sequence is 18 residues long. The CDR3 bases are TGTGCCACCAGCACCACCAGACAGGGGAGTTTGAATAATTCACCCCTCCACTTT. Its protein product is CATSTTRQGSLNNSPLHF.

The chain is built from TRBV6-5 and TRBJ2-7; D is undetermined. CDR3 size: 15 residues. The V and J ends lost 2 bases and 0 bases respectively, with 11 bases between them. The germline gives CDR1 MNHEY, CDR2 SVGAGI. The CDR3 DNA reads as TGTGCCAGCAGTTACAATACGGCTTCCTCCTACGAGCAGTACTTC. Encoded protein: CASSYNTASSYEQYF.

This sequence joins TRBV5-1 and TRBJ1-1; TRBD1 agrees at 7 bases. The CDR3 runs to 15 residues. The V and J ends lost 4 bases and 4 bases, in that order; junction bases with no gene match: 10. The V gene's germline CDR1 is SGHRS and CDR2 YFSETQ. For the CDR3, the DNA is TGCGCCAGCAGCGGGGCATGGGCAGGGGGCACTGAAGCTTTCTTT. Its translation is CASSGAWAGGTEAFF.

CDR3 nucleotides: TGCAGTGCTAGAATCTTAGGCCAGACGAACACTGAAGCTTTCTTT. Translated: CSARILGQTNTEAFF. The chain combines TRBV20-1 with TRBJ1-1; D gene uncertain. Germline V CDR1 and CDR2: DFQATT, SNEGSKA (reference sequence). The CDR3 covers 15 residues. V was pared by 2 bases and J by 1 base, with 14 bases between.

The chain uses TRBV12-3 or TRBV12-4 and TRBJ1-3, with D possibly matching TRBD1 (5 bases). Trimming took off 7 bases at V and 0 bases at J, with 13 bases between the two ends. CDR3 size: 15 residues. Here the CDR3 reads CASTPGTFSGNTIYF. For the CDR3, the DNA is TGTGCCAGCACCCCTGGGACGTTCTCTGGAAACACCATATATTTT.

There are many counts of this clonotype. The rearrangement links TRBV5-4 to TRBJ2-1, with D uncertain. Germline assignment: CDR1 SGHNT and CDR2 YYREEE (reference sequence). CDR3 length: 15 residues. Between the trimmed V and J ends, which lost 4 bases and 8 bases, there was a span of 19 bases. Here the CDR3 DNA reads TGTGCCAGCAGCCGGGCCTCGGTAGGTGGCGATGAGCAGTTCTTC. As protein: CASSRASVGGDEQFF.

This clonotype has a handful of counts. This chain uses TRBV3-1 with TRBJ2-1; 11 positions agree with TRBD2. From germline, CDR1 is LGHDT and CDR2 YNNKEL (reference sequence). With 5 bases clipped from V and 5 bases from J, the junction kept 5 bases outside the gene matches. This CDR3 region has 15 residues. In DNA form, the CDR3 reads TGTGCCAGCAGCGACTGGGGACTAGCGGACAATGAGCAGTTCTTC. It translates to CASSDWGLADNEQFF.

This clonotype was detected many times. As DNA, the CDR3 is TGTGCCAGTTCTCGAGGGGAGACCACAGATACGCAGTATTTT. It yields the protein CASSRGETTDTQYF. The chain links TRBV6-4 to TRBJ2-3; D may match TRBD1 or TRBD2 (5 bases each). The CDR3 is 14 amino acids. Trimming left V 9 bases short and J 2 bases short, with 15 bases between. Germline loops: CDR1 MRHNA, CDR2 SNTAGT.

This clonotype was counted only a few times. V and J are TRBV4-2 and TRBJ1-2, with D unclear. V was pared by 0 bases and J by 8 bases, with 7 bases between. This CDR3 has 12 amino acids. Germline V CDR1 and CDR2: LGHNA, YNFKEQ. In DNA, the CDR3 is TGTGCCAGCAGCCAAGACGCCCCGGGCTACACCTTC. Translated: CASSQDAPGYTF.

V is TRBV5-4 and J is TRBJ2-5; a possible D gene is TRBD1 (6 bases). The germline V and J ends were trimmed by 4 bases and 1 base, with 11 bases remaining between them. The CDR3 length is 14 residues. Germline V gene lookup returns CDR1 SGHNT and CDR2 YYREEE (reference sequence). The DNA of the CDR3 is TGTGCCAGCAGCCCGCAGACAGGCCAAGAGACCCAGTACTTC. Its protein is CASSPQTGQETQYF. Supplemented by reference TRBV5-4 and TRBJ2-5, the full variable domain reads ETGVTQSPTHLIKTRGQQVTLRCSSQSGHNTVSWYQQALGQGPQFIFQYYREEENGRGNFPPRFSGLQFPNYSSELNVNALELDDSALYLCASSPQTGQETQYFGPGTRLLVL.

This clonotype has ten or more counts. The chain links TRBV20-1 to TRBJ2-5; 13 bases align to TRBD2. The trim removed 0 bases at V and 2 bases at J, leaving 0 bases unmatched. The V gene's germline CDR1 is DFQATT and CDR2 SNEGSKA (reference sequence). CDR3 length: 15 residues. The CDR3 region has the DNA TGCAGTGCTAGAGAGACTAGCGGGGGGCAAGAGACCCAGTACTTC. It translates to CSARETSGGQETQYF.

There are many counts of this clonotype. V is TRBV12-3 or TRBV12-4 and J is TRBJ2-7; D possibly uses TRBD1 or TRBD2 (5 bases each). With 3 bases removed from V and 2 bases from J, the gap between germline ends came to 14 bases. The CDR3 is 15 amino acids. CDR3 sequence: CASSFGDLATYEQYF. In DNA, the CDR3 is TGTGCCAGCAGTTTCGGGGACCTAGCCACCTACGAGCAGTACTTC.

This sequence joins TRBV2 and TRBJ1-2; D is ambiguous. This CDR3 has 16 residues. The germline V gene encodes CDR1 SNHLY and CDR2 FYNNEI. V was pared by 3 bases and J by 1 base, with 15 bases between. The CDR3 loop is CASSDDRSVLNYGYTF. In DNA form, the CDR3 reads TGTGCCAGCAGTGATGATCGGTCCGTCCTTAACTATGGCTACACCTTC.

This clonotype has more than one count but fewer than ten. V is TRBV6-2 or TRBV6-3 and J is TRBJ1-1, with a weak D call TRBD1 (6 bases). This CDR3 is built from 16 residues. The V and J ends lost 2 bases and 0 bases respectively, with 13 bases between them. CDR1 MNHEY and CDR2 SVGEGT come from the germline V gene. CDR3: CASSYVDRPLNTEAFF. For the CDR3, the DNA is TGTGCCAGCAGTTACGTGGACAGACCTTTGAACACTGAAGCTTTCTTT.

This clonotype was seen more than once but under ten times. One junction end disagrees with the germline gene, perhaps due to a read error. This chain joins TRBV7-7 and TRBJ2-1; no clear D gene. Germline V gene data show CDR1 as SSHAT and CDR2 as FNYEAQ (reference sequence). There are 14 residues in the CDR3. Written as DNA, the CDR3 is TGTGCTAGCAGCTTACAAGGCAGGCAATATGAGCAGTTCTTC. Protein product: CASSLQGRQYEQFF.

The chain has TRBV13 and TRBJ2-1, with 7 bases fitting TRBD2. The length of the CDR3 is 17 residues. Germline CDR1 reads PRHDT; CDR2 reads FYEKMQ (reference sequence). Unmatched junction bases numbered 12, after V lost 4 bases and J lost 3 bases. The CDR3 DNA follows: TGTGCCAGCAGCTACACCGACGGGGAGCGGGGCTACAATGAGCAGTTCTTC. Translation: CASSYTDGERGYNEQFF.

This clonotype was seen a handful of times. This rearrangement joins TRBV12-3 or TRBV12-4 to TRBJ2-5; D gene unclear. The CDR3 is made up of 13 amino acids. V was pared by 3 bases and J by 3 bases, with 8 bases between. CDR3 nucleotides: TGTGCCAGCAGTTTGCTAGAAAAAGAGACCCAGTACTTC. Translated: CASSLLEKETQYF.

This clonotype was counted ten times or more. The chain employs TRBV5-1 and TRBJ2-7; tentative D call: TRBD1 (5 bases). V was clipped by 4 bases and J by 5 bases, with 16 bases between them. The CDR3 consists of 14 residues. Per germline, CDR1 SGHRS and CDR2 YFSETQ. The CDR3 DNA is TGCGCCAGCAGCCGGGCTAGTCCGGACAACGAGCAGTACTTC. Translation gives CASSRASPDNEQYF.

The V call is TRBV6-2 or TRBV6-3, the J call TRBJ1-2; D is ambiguous. V was cut by 2 bases and J by 4 bases, with 14 bases left in between. This CDR3 is built from 15 residues. Germline assignment: CDR1 MNHEY and CDR2 SVGEGT. This CDR3 is CASSYRTEGPYGYTF. In DNA form, the CDR3 reads TGTGCCAGCAGTTACAGGACTGAGGGCCCCTATGGCTACACCTTC.

This clonotype was detected only a few times. The chain employs TRBV6-6 and TRBJ2-2, with 7 bases matching TRBD2. Germline CDR1 and CDR2: MNHNY and SVGAGI (reference sequence). The CDR3 spans 16 residues. After removal of 4 bases from V and 1 base from J, the junction contained 6 bases not matched to a gene. CDR3 sequence reads: CASSFGIAGNTGELFF. CDR3 in DNA: TGTGCCAGCAGTTTTGGAATAGCGGGGAACACCGGGGAGCTGTTTTTT.